This T cell receptor (beta chain) emerged from a study of CD8 T cells in Susac syndrome. Healthy donors acted as controls, with matching for age and sex. While CD8+ and CD4+ T cells were isolated negatively, TEMRA cells were enriched by FACS. The CDR3 consists of 13 residues. V lost 6 bases to trimming and J lost 6 bases, with 16 bases between them. Germline V gene data show CDR1 as SGHDT and CDR2 as YYEEEE. Random hexamers were used to reverse transcribe an amount of about 0.45 to 1 ug RNA. Amplification of TCR beta CDR3 used immunoSEQ multiplex PCR across 54 Vbeta and 13 Jbeta. Using its own MiXCR run on the immunoSEQ multiplex PCR reads, TCRdb lists one record per CDR3 protein. The sample yields roughly 150,000 distinct CDR3 sequences, approximately 90% seen once.

The specimen was CD4+ T cells from PBMCs. This receptor was identified in a human donor in good health. This rearrangement joins TRBV5-6 to TRBJ2-7; possible D gene TRBD2, 6 bases. The CDR3 DNA reads as TGTGCCAGCACCCGAGATCTCGGGGGCGAGCAGTACTTC. It codes for CASTRDLGGEQYF.